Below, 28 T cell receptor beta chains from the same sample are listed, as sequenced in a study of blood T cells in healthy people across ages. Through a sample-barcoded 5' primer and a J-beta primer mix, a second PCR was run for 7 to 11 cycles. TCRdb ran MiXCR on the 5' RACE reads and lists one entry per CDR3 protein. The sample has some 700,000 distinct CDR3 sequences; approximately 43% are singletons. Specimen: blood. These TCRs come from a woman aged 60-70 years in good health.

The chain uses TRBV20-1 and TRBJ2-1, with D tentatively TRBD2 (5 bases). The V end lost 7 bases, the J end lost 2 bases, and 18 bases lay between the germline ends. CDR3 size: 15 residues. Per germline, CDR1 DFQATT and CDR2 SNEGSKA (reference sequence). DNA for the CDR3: TGCAGTGTCCTCCGCGGTAGCGTAGCCTACAATGAGCAGTTCTTC. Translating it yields CSVLRGSVAYNEQFF.

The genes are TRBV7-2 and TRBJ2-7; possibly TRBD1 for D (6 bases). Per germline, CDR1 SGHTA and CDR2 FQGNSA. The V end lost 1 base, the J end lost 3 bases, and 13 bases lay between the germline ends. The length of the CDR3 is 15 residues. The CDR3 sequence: CASSLVYARGYEQYF. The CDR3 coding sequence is TGTGCCAGCAGCTTAGTTTATGCCAGGGGCTACGAGCAGTACTTC.

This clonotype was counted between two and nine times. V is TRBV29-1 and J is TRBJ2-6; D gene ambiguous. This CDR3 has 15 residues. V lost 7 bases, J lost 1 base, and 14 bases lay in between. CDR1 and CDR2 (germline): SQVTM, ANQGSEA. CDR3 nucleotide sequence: TGCAGCGCATCGACCTCGGCTTCTGGGGCCAACGTCCTGACTTTC. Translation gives CSASTSASGANVLTF.

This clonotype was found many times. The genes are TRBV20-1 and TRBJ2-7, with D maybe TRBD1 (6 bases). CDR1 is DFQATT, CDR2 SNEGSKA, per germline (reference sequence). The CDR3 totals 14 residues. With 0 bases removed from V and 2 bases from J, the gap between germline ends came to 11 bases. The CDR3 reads CSARDNPGAYEQYF. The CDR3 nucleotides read TGCAGTGCTAGAGATAATCCAGGGGCCTACGAGCAGTACTTC.

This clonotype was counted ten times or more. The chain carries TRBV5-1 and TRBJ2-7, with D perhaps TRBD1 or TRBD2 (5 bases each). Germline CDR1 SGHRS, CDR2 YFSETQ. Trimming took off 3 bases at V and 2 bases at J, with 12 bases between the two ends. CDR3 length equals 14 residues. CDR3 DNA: TGCGCCAGCAGCTCCCGGGACGAGCCCTACGAGCAGTACTTC. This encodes CASSSRDEPYEQYF.

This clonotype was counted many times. This CDR3 is CASTPSGSMNEQFF. The CDR3 DNA reads TGTGCCAGCACCCCTAGCGGGAGTATGAATGAGCAGTTCTTC. The chain employs TRBV7-9 and TRBJ2-1, with 10 positions matching TRBD2. The CDR3 consists of 14 residues. CDR1 is SEHNR, CDR2 FQNEAQ, per germline (reference sequence). V shed 7 bases, J shed 7 bases, and the junction held 7 bases outside the gene matches.

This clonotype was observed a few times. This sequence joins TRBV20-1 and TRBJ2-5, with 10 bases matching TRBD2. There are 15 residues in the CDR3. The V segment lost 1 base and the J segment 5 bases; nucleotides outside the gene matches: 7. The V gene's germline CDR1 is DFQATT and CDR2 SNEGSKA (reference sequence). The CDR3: CSARVAAGGLETQYF. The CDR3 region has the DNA TGCAGTGCTAGAGTGGCAGCGGGGGGGCTCGAGACCCAGTACTTC.

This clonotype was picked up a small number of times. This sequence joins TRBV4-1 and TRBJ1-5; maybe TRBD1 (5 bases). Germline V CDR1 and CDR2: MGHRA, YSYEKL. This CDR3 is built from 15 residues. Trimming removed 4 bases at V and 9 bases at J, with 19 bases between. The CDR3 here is CASSRTGLGDRPQHF. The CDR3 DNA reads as TGCGCCAGCAGCCGGACCGGGTTGGGGGATCGGCCCCAGCATTTT.

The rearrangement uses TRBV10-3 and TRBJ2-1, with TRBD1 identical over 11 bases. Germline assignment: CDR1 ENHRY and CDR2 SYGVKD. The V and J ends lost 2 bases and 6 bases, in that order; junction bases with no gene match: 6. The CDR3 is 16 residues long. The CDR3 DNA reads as TGTGCCATCAGTGAGCTTACCGGGACAGGGGGCAATGAGCAGTTCTTC. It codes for CAISELTGTGGNEQFF.

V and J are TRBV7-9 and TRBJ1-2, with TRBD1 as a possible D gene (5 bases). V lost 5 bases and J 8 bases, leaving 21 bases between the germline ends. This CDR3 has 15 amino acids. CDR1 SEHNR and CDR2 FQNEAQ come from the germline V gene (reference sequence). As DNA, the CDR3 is TGTGCCAGCAGCCCCCTTTCAGGGCGGTCAGGAGGCTACACCTTC. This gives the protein CASSPLSGRSGGYTF.

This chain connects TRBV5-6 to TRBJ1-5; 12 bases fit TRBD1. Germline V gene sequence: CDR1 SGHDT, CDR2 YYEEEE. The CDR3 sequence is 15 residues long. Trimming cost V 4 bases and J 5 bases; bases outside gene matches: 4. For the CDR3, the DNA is TGTGCCAGCAGCGGGACAGGGGGCGTTGATCAGCCCCAGCATTTT. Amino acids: CASSGTGGVDQPQHF.

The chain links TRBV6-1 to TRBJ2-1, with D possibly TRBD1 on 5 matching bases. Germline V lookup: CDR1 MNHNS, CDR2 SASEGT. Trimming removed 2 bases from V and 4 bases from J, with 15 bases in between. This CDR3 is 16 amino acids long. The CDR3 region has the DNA TGTGCCAGCAGTGAATCCCCAGGGTTGGGGTACAATGAGCAGTTCTTC. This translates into CASSESPGLGYNEQFF.

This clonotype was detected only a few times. CDR3 sequence: CASSRFDRALNEKLFF. The CDR3 nucleotides are TGCGCCAGCAGTCGTTTCGACAGAGCACTAAATGAAAAACTGTTTTTT. The chain uses TRBV5-1 and TRBJ1-4; weak D call: TRBD1 (5 bases). The CDR3 loop spans 16 amino acids. Trimming cost V 5 bases and J 5 bases, with 19 bases left between them. CDR1 and CDR2 from the germline V gene are SGHRS and YFSETQ.

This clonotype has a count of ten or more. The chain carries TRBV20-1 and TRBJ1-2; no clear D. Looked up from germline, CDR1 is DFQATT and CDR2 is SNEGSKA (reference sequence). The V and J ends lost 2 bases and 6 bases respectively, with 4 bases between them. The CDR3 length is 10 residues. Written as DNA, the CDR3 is TGCAGTGCTAGAAGGGATGGCTACACCTTC. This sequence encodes CSARRDGYTF.

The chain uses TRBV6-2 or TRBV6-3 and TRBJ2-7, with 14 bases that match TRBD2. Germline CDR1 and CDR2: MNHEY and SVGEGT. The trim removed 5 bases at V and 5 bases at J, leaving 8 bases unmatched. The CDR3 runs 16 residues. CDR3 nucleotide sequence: TGTGCCAGCAGTAGCGGGACTAGCGGGAGAGGAAACGAGCAGTACTTC. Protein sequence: CASSSGTSGRGNEQYF.

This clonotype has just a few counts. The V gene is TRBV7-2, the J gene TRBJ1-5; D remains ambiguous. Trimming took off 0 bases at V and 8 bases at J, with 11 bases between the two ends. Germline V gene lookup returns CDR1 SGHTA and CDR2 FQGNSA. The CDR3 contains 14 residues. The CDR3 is CASSLAGLWEPQHF. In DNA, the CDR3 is TGTGCCAGCAGCTTAGCTGGGCTTTGGGAGCCCCAGCATTTT.

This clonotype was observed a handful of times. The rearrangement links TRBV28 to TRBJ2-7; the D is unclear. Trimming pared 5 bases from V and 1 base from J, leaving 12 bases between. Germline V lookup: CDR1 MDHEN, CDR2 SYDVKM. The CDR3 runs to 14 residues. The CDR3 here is CASSNEVGSYEQYF. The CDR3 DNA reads TGTGCCAGCAGTAACGAAGTGGGGTCCTACGAGCAGTACTTC.

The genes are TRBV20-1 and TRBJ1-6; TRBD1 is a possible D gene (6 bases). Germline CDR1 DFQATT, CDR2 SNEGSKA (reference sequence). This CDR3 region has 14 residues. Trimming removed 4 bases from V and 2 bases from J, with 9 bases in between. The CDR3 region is CSATTGTYNSPLHF. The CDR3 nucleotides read TGCAGTGCTACTACAGGGACCTATAATTCACCCCTCCACTTT.

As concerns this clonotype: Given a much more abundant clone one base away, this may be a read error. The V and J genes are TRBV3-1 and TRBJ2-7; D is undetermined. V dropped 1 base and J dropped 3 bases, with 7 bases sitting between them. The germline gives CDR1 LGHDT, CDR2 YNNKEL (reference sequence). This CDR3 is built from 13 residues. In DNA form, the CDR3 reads TGTGCCAGCAGCCAAGCGGGCCGCTACGAGCAGTACTTC. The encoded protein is CASSQAGRYEQYF.

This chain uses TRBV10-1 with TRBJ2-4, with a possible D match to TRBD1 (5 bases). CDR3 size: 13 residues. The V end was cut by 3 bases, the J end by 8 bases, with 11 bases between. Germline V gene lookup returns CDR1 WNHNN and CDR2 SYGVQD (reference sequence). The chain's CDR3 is CASSEGARDIQYF. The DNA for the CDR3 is TGCGCCAGCAGTGAAGGGGCCCGGGACATTCAGTACTTC.

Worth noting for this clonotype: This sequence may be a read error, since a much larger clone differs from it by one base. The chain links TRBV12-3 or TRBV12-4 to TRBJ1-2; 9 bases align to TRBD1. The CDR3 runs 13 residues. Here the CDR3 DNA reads TGTGCCAGCATTCGGACAGGGGACTATAGCTACACCTTC. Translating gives CASIRTGDYSYTF.

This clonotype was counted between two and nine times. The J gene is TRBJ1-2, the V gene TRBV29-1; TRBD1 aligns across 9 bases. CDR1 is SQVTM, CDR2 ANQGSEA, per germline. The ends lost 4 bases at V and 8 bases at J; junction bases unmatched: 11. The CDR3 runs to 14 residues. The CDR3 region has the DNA TGCAGCGTTGGTTTATCGGGACAGGGAGACGGCTACACCTTC. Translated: CSVGLSGQGDGYTF.

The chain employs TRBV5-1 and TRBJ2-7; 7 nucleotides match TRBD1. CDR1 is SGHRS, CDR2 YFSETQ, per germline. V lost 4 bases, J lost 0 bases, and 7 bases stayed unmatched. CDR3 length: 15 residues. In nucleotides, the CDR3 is TGCGCCAGCAGCCCGGACAGGATCTTCTCCTACGAGCAGTACTTC. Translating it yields CASSPDRIFSYEQYF.

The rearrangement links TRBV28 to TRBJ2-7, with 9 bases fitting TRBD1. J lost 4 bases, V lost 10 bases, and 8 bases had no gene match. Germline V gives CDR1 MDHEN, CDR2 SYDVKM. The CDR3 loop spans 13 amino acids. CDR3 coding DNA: TGTGCCATCCCCGGGACAGGGAAATACGAGCAGTACTTC. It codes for CAIPGTGKYEQYF.

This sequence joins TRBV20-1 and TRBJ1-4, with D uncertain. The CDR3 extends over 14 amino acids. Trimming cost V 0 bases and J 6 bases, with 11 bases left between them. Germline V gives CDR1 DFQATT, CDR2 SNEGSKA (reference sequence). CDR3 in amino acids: CSARDRGMDEKLFF. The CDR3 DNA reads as TGCAGTGCTAGAGATCGGGGTATGGATGAAAAACTGTTTTTT.

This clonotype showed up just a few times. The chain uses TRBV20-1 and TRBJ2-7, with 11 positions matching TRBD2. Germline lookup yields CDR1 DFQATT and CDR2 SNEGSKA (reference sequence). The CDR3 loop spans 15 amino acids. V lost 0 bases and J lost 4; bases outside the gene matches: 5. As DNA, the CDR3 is TGCAGTGCTAGAGATCTACTAGCGGGAGTTTACGAGCAGTACTTC. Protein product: CSARDLLAGVYEQYF.

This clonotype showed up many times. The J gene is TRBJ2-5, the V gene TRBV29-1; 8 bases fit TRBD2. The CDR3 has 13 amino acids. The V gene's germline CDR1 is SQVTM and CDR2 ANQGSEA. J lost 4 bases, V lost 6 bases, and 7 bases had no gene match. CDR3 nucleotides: TGCAGCGTCCAAGCGGGAGATGGAGAGACCCAGTACTTC. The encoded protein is CSVQAGDGETQYF.

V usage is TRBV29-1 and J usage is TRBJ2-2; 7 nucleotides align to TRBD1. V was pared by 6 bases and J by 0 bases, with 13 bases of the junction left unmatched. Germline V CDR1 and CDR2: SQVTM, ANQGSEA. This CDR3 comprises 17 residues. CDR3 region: CSVASLRQGANTGELFF. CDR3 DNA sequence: TGCAGCGTAGCCAGTTTAAGGCAGGGGGCGAACACCGGGGAGCTGTTTTTT.